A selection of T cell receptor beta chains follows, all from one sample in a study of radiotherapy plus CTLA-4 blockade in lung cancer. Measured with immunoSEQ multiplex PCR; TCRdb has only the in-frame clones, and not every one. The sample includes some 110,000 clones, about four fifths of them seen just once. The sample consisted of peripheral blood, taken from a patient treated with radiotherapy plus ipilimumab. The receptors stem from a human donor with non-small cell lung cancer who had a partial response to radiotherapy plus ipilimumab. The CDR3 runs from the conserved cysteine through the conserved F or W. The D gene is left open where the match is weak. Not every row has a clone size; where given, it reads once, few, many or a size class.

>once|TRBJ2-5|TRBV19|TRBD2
CASSPDISGRAKETQYF
TGTGCCAGTAGCCCCGATATTAGCGGGAGGGCTAAAGAGACCCAGTACTTC
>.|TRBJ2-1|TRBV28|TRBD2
CASSPSWRERNEQFF
TGTGCCAGCAGTCCCTCTTGGCGGGAGAGGAATGAGCAGTTCTTC
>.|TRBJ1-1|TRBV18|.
CASSSRALNTEAFF
TGTGCCAGCTCATCTCGCGCTCTGAACACTGAAGCTTTCTTT
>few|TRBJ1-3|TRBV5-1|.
CASSLDVGGLNTIYF
TGCGCCAGCAGCTTGGATGTAGGAGGGTTAAACACCATATATTTT
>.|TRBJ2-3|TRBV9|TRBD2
CASSGGTSISTDTQYF
TGTGCCAGCAGCGGTGGGACTAGCATCTCCACAGATACGCAGTATTTT
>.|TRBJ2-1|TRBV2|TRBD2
CASTKAGDTLRNEQFF
TGTGCCAGCACGAAAGCGGGAGATACCCTACGGAATGAGCAGTTCTTC
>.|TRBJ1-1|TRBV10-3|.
CAISDRHGGGNTEAFF
TGTGCCATCAGTGATCGGCACGGGGGAGGGAACACTGAAGCTTTCTTT
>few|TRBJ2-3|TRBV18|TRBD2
CASSPPSGSTDTQYF
TGTGCCAGCTCACCTCCTAGCGGGAGCACAGATACGCAGTATTTT
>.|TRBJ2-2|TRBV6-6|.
CASSYSSRSGELFF
TGTGCCAGCAGTTACTCATCGAGATCCGGGGAGCTGTTTTTT
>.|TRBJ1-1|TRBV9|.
CASSVATRDTDTEAFF
TGTGCCAGCAGCGTAGCTACGAGGGATACAGACACTGAAGCTTTCTTT
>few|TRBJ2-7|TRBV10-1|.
CASSERTGFEQYF
TGCGCCAGCAGTGAACGAACAGGGTTCGAGCAGTACTTC
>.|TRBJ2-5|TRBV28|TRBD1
CASNTGGRETQYF
TGTGCCAGCAATACAGGGGGCCGGGAGACCCAGTACTTC
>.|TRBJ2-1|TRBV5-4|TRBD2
CACHGLADYNEQFF
TGTGCCTGCCACGGACTAGCGGACTACAATGAGCAGTTCTTC
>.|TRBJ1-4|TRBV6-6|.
CASSWGSRANEKLFF
TGTGCCAGCAGTTGGGGCAGTAGAGCCAATGAAAAACTGTTTTTT
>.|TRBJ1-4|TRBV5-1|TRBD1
CASSRNTQGAGEKLFF
TGCGCCAGCAGCCGAAACACACAGGGGGCAGGAGAAAAACTGTTTTTT
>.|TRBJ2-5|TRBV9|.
CASSPAAGPQETQYF
TGTGCCAGCAGTCCCGCCGCAGGGCCTCAAGAGACCCAGTACTTC
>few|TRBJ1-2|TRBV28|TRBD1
CASSLRAGDRGRGDYGYTF
TGTGCCAGCAGTTTAAGGGCTGGAGACAGGGGGCGAGGTGACTATGGCTACACCTTC
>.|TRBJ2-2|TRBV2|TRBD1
CASSVGTGYTGELFF
TGTGCCAGCAGTGTAGGGACAGGGTACACCGGGGAGCTGTTTTTT
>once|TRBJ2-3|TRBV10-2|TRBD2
CASSGGLAGTDTQYF
TGCGCCAGCAGCGGGGGGCTAGCGGGGACAGATACGCAGTATTTT
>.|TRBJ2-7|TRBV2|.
CASNPRGLSSYEQYF
TGTGCCAGCAATCCCCGGGGACTCAGCTCCTACGAGCAGTACTTC
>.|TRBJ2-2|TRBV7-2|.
CASSLLGGTGELFF
TGTGCCAGCAGCTTATTAGGGGGTACCGGGGAGCTGTTTTTT
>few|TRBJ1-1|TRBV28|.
CASSPGGTFTEAFF
TGTGCCAGCAGCCCAGGAGGGACTTTCACTGAAGCTTTCTTT
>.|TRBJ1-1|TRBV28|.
CASSPWGGGSTEAFF
TGTGCCAGCAGCCCCTGGGGCGGGGGGTCCACTGAAGCTTTCTTT